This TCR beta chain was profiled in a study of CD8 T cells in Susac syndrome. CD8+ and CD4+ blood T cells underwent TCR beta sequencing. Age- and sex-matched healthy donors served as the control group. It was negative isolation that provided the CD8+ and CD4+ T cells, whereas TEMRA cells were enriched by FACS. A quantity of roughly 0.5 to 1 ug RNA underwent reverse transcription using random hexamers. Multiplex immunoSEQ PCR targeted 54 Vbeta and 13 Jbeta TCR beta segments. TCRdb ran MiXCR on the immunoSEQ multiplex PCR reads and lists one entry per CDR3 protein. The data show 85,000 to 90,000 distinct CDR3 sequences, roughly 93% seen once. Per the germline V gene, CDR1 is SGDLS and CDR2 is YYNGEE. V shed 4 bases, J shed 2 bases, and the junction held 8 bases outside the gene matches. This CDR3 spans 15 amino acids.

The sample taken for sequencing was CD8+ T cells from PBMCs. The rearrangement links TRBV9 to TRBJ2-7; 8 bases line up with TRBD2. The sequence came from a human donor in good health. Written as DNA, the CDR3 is TGTGCCAGCAGCCCCTCACGGGGGGGAACCTACGAGCAGTACTTC. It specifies CASSPSRGGTYEQYF.